Following are 17 T cell receptor beta chains from one sample sequenced in a study of blood T cell repertoires in COVID-19. Libraries were prepared by immunoSEQ multiplex PCR; TCRdb keeps only in-frame clonotypes and omits some of them. Counted here are around 220,000 clones, 80% to 90% occurring once; the ten biggest clones make up about 9.4%. The sequenced sample was peripheral blood. These receptors were collected from a woman older than 75 with acute or convalescent COVID-19.

V gene TRBV18 combines with J gene TRBJ2-1; D may be TRBD1 (6 bases). V was pared by 2 bases and J by 10 bases, with 12 bases between. CDR1 KGHSH and CDR2 LQKENI come from the germline V gene. The length of the CDR3 is 13 residues. As DNA, the CDR3 is TGTGCCAGCTCACCAACGGGACAACTGGAGCAGTTCTTC. Translation: CASSPTGQLEQFF.

CDR3 DNA: TGTGCCAGCAGCTTGGGGTCTAGCGGGATTTCATCCTACGAGCAGTACTTC. Protein sequence: CASSLGSSGISSYEQYF. This rearrangement joins TRBV5-8 to TRBJ2-7; 9 bases fit TRBD2. CDR1 SGHTS and CDR2 YDEGEE come from the germline V gene. The V segment lost 0 bases and the J segment 1 base; nucleotides outside the gene matches: 8. CDR3 size: 17 residues.

V and J are TRBV5-1 and TRBJ1-2, with 8 positions matching TRBD1. The CDR3 runs 14 residues. Germline lookup yields CDR1 SGHRS and CDR2 YFSETQ. V lost 4 bases and J lost 6; bases outside the gene matches: 8. In nucleotides, the CDR3 is TGCGCCAGCAGCATAAGCGACAGGGGAGATGGCTACACCTTC. It codes for CASSISDRGDGYTF.

This clone is a singleton in its sample. The chain has TRBV28 and TRBJ1-5, with a tentative D call TRBD1 (6 bases). The CDR3 covers 15 residues. Germline V gene data show CDR1 as MDHEN and CDR2 as SYDVKM. V dropped 3 bases and J dropped 6 bases, with 15 bases sitting between them. The CDR3 here is CASSFEVQGTQPQHF. For the CDR3, the DNA is TGTGCCAGCAGTTTCGAGGTACAGGGTACTCAGCCCCAGCATTTT.

In DNA, the CDR3 is TGTGCCAGTAGTATCCTAGCGGGAGTGGATACGCAGTATTTT. It codes for CASSILAGVDTQYF. This sequence joins TRBV19 and TRBJ2-3; 10 bases fit TRBD2. The germline gives CDR1 LNHDA, CDR2 SQIVND (reference sequence). CDR3 size: 14 residues. The V gene end was trimmed by 3 bases and the J gene end by 6 bases; junction bases not matched to a gene: 3.

The chain carries TRBV2 and TRBJ2-7; 8 positions agree with TRBD1. Unmatched junction bases numbered 2, after V lost 6 bases and J lost 1 base. Germline CDR1 reads SNHLY; CDR2 reads FYNNEI. The length of the CDR3 is 13 residues. CDR3 sequence: CASRWTGSYEQYF. DNA of the CDR3: TGTGCCAGCAGGTGGACAGGGTCCTACGAGCAGTACTTC. The complete variable domain, with remaining parts taken from reference TRBV2 and TRBJ2-7, reads EPEVTQTPSHQVTQMGQEVILRCVPISNHLYFYWYRQILGQKVEFLVSFYNNEISEKSEIFDDQFSVERPDGSNFTLKIRSTKLEDSAMYFCASRWTGSYEQYFGPGTRLTVT.

In this sample, this clone turned up once. The gene calls are TRBV18 and TRBJ1-5, with TRBD1 identical over 8 bases. CDR1 is KGHSH, CDR2 LQKENI, per germline. This CDR3 is 14 amino acids long. The V and J ends lost 6 bases and 7 bases, in that order; junction bases with no gene match: 8. CDR3 in DNA: TGTGCCAGCTCTCCGGACAGGGTGGTCCAGCCCCAGCATTTT. Its translation: CASSPDRVVQPQHF.

The V and J genes are TRBV28 and TRBJ1-5; D gene uncertain. Germline V CDR1 and CDR2: MDHEN, SYDVKM. V was pared by 7 bases and J by 7 bases, with 20 bases between. The CDR3 sequence is 15 residues long. The CDR3 sequence is CASNTGAGSGQPQHF. The CDR3 DNA reads as TGTGCCAGCAACACGGGTGCGGGGAGCGGCCAGCCCCAGCATTTT.

This clone has more than one count but fewer than ten. The rearrangement uses TRBV18 and TRBJ2-5, with D unresolved. The V gene lost 2 bases and the J gene lost 5 bases, with 15 bases spanning the gap. Per the germline V gene, CDR1 is KGHSH and CDR2 is LQKENI. The CDR3 runs 15 residues. The CDR3 spells CASSPNRRGDETQYF. The CDR3 nucleotides read TGTGCCAGCTCACCAAACCGACGTGGAGATGAGACCCAGTACTTC.

The rearrangement links TRBV7-9 to TRBJ1-2, with 8 bases matching TRBD1. V shed 0 bases and J 6 bases; nucleotides not matched to a gene: 6. The CDR3 has 15 amino acids. Germline CDR1 SEHNR, CDR2 FQNEAQ (reference sequence). This chain's CDR3 is CASSLAPGGEDGYTF. CDR3 DNA sequence: TGTGCCAGCAGCTTAGCGCCAGGGGGCGAGGATGGCTACACCTTC.

This rearrangement joins TRBV5-4 to TRBJ2-1; a weak D match, TRBD1 (6 bases). The CDR3 loop spans 16 amino acids. CDR1 and CDR2 from the germline V gene are SGHNT and YYREEE (reference sequence). Trimming left V 5 bases short and J 1 base short, with 16 bases between. The CDR3: CASSPGGEYSYNEQFF. In DNA, the CDR3 is TGTGCCAGCAGTCCTGGGGGCGAATATTCCTACAATGAGCAGTTCTTC.

This chain connects TRBV27 to TRBJ1-2, with TRBD1 identical over 10 bases. V shed 3 bases, J shed 5 bases, and the junction held 6 bases outside the gene matches. This CDR3 spans 15 amino acids. The germline V gene has CDR1 MNHEY and CDR2 SMNVEV (reference sequence). Written as DNA, the CDR3 is TGTGCCAGCAGTTTGGCGACAGGGGGCTTTTATGGCTACACCTTC. Its protein is CASSLATGGFYGYTF.

The chain joins TRBV28 to TRBJ1-5; a weak D match, TRBD1 (5 bases). The CDR3 is 14 residues long. V was trimmed by 6 bases and J by 4 bases, leaving 13 bases between them. In germline, CDR1 is MDHEN, CDR2 SYDVKM. The CDR3 region has the DNA TGTGCCAGCAGGGGGGAGGGGAGTAATCAGCCCCAGCATTTT. It translates to CASRGEGSNQPQHF.

This chain connects TRBV9 to TRBJ1-2; unclear D gene. V was cut by 0 bases and J by 3 bases, with 9 bases left in between. CDR1 SGDLS and CDR2 YYNGEE come from the germline V gene. The CDR3 is made up of 14 amino acids. This CDR3 reads CASSVGELDYGYTF. Written as DNA, the CDR3 is TGTGCCAGCAGCGTAGGAGAGTTGGACTATGGCTACACCTTC.

The chain joins TRBV6-5 to TRBJ2-7; unclear D gene. The CDR3 loop spans 16 amino acids. Deletions cut 2 bases from V and 3 bases from J, with 17 bases between. Germline V gene lookup returns CDR1 MNHEY and CDR2 SVGAGI. The CDR3 DNA is TGTGCCAGCAGTTACGGCCCCCCTCGAAGAGGCTACGAGCAGTACTTC. This sequence encodes CASSYGPPRRGYEQYF.

This clone has just a few counts. V and J are TRBV2 and TRBJ1-4, with 9 bases lining up with TRBD1. The J segment lost 4 bases and the V segment lost 8 bases, leaving 8 bases of the junction unmatched. The CDR3 extends over 15 amino acids. Germline CDR1 SNHLY, CDR2 FYNNEI. CDR3 nucleotide sequence: TGTGCCAGCCTTAGGGGGACAGGGTTTAATGAAAAACTGTTTTTT. As protein: CASLRGTGFNEKLFF.

The V and J genes are TRBV6-6 and TRBJ2-7; 13 positions match TRBD2. CDR1 and CDR2 (germline): MNHNY, SVGAGI (reference sequence). The CDR3 has 14 amino acids. The junction had 3 bases not matched to a gene; V was cut back by 6 bases and J by 4 bases. CDR3: CASRWTSGRYEQYF. The CDR3 DNA reads as TGTGCCAGCAGGTGGACTAGCGGGAGATACGAGCAGTACTTC.